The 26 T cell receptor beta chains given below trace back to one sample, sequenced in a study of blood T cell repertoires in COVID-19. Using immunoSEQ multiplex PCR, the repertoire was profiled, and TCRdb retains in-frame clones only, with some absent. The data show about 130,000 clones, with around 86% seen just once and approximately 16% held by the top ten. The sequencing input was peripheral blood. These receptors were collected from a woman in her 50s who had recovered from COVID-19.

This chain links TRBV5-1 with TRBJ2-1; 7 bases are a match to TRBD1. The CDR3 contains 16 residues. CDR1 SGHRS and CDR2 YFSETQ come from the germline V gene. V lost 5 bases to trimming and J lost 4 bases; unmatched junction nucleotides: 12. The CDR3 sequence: CASRRGDSRKYNEQFF. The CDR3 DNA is TGCGCCAGCAGAAGAGGGGACAGTAGAAAATACAATGAGCAGTTCTTC.

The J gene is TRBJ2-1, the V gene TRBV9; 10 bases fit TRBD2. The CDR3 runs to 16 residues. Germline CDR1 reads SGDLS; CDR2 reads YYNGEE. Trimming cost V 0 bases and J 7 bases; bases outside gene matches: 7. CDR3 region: CASSVGPSGRSNEQFF. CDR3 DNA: TGTGCCAGCAGCGTAGGTCCTAGCGGGAGATCAAATGAGCAGTTCTTC.

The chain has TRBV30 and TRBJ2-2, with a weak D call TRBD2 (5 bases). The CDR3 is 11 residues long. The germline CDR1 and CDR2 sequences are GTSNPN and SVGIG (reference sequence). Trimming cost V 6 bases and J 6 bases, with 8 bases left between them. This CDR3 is CACRGSGELFF. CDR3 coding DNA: TGTGCCTGTAGAGGGTCCGGGGAGCTGTTTTTT.

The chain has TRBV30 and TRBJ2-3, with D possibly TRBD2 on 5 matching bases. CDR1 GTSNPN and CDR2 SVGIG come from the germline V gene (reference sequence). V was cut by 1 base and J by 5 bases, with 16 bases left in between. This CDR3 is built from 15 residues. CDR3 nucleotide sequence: TGTGCCTGGAGTGAAGCGGCGGGTGAACAAGATACGCAGTATTTT. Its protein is CAWSEAAGEQDTQYF.

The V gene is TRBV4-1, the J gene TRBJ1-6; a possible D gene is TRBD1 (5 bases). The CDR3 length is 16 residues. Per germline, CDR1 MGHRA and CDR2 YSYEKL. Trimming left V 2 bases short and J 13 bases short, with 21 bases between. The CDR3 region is CASSQPTANPFGPLHF. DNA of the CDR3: TGCGCCAGCAGCCAACCGACAGCAAACCCGTTTGGGCCCCTCCACTTT.

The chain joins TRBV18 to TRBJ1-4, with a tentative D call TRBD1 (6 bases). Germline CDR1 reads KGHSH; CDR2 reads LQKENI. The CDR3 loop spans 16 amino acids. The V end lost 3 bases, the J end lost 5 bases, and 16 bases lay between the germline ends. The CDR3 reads CASSPGSDRSNEKLFF. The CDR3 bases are TGTGCCAGCTCACCCGGATCGGACAGAAGCAATGAAAAACTGTTTTTT.

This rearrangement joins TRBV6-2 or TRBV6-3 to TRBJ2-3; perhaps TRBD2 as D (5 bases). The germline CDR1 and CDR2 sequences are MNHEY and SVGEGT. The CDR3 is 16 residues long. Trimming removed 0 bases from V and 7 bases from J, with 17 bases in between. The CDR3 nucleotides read TGTGCCAGCAGTTACTCGACGGCCGTCAGGAGGTATACGCAGTATTTT. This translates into CASSYSTAVRRYTQYF.

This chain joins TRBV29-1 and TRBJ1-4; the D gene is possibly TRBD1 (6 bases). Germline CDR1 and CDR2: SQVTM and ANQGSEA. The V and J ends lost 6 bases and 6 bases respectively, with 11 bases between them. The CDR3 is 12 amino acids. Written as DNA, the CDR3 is TGCAGCGTCCATGGGGGCGATGAAAAACTGTTTTTT. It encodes CSVHGGDEKLFF.

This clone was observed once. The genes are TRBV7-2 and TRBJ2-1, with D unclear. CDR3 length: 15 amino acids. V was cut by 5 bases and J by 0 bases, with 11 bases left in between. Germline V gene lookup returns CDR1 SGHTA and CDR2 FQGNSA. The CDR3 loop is CASSPGRVSYNEQFF. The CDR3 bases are TGTGCCAGCAGCCCAGGCCGAGTCTCCTACAATGAGCAGTTCTTC. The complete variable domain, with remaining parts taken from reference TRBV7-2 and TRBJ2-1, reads GAGVSQSPSNKVTEKGKDVELRCDPISGHTALYWYRQSLGQGLEFLIYFQGNSAPDKSGLPSDRFSAERTGGSVSTLTIQRTQQEDSAVYLCASSPGRVSYNEQFFGPGTRLTVL.

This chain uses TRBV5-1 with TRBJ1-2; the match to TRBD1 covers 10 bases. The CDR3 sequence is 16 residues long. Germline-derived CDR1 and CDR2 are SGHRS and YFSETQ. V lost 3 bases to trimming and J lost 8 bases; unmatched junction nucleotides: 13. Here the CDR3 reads CASSSASTGGDRGYTF. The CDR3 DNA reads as TGCGCCAGCAGCTCCGCATCGACAGGGGGCGATAGGGGCTACACCTTC.

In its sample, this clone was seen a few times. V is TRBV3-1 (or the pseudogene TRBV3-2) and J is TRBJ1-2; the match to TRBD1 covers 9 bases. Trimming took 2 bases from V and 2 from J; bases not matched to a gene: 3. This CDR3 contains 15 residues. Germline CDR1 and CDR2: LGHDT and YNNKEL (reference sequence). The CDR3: CASSQYDRGNYGYTF. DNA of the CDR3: TGTGCCAGCAGCCAATATGACAGGGGGAACTATGGCTACACCTTC.

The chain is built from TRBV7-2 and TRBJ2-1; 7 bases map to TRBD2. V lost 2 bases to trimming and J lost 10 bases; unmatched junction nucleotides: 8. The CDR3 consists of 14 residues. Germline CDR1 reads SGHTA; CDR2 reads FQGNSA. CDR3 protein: CASSLNGGGREQFF. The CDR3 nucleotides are TGTGCCAGCAGCTTAAATGGGGGGGGAAGGGAGCAGTTCTTC.

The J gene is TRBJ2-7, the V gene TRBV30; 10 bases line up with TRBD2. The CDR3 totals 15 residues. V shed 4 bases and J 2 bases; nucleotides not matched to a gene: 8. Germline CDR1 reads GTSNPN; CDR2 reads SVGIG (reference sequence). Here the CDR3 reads CAWKRRLAGTYEQYF. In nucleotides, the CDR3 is TGTGCCTGGAAACGAAGACTAGCGGGTACCTACGAGCAGTACTTC.

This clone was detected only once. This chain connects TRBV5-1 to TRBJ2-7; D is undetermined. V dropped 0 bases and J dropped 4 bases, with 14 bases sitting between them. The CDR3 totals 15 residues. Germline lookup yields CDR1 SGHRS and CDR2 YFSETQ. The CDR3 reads CASSLENARVYEQYF. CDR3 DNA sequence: TGCGCCAGCAGCTTGGAGAACGCACGGGTATACGAGCAGTACTTC.

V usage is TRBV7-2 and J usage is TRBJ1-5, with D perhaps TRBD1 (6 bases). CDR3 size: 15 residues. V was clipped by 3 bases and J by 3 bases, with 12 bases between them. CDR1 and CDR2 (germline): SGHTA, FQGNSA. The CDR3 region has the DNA TGTGCCAGCAGCTTTTGGACAGAACCCAATCAGCCCCAGCATTTT. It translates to CASSFWTEPNQPQHF. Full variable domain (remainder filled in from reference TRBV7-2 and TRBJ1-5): GAGVSQSPSNKVTEKGKDVELRCDPISGHTALYWYRQSLGQGLEFLIYFQGNSAPDKSGLPSDRFSAERTGGSVSTLTIQRTQQEDSAVYLCASSFWTEPNQPQHFGDGTRLSIL.

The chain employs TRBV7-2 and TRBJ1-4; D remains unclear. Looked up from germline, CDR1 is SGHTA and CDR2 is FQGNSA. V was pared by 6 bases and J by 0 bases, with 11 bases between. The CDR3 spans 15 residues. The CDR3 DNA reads TGTGCCAGCAGTCAGGTGGTTGCAACTAATGAAAAACTGTTTTTT. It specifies CASSQVVATNEKLFF.

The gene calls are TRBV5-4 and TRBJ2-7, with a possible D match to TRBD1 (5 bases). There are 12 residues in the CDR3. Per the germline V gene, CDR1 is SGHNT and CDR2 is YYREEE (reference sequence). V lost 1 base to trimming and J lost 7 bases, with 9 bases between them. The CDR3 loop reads CASSLSKGEQYF. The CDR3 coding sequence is TGTGCCAGCAGCTTGTCGAAGGGGGAGCAGTACTTC.

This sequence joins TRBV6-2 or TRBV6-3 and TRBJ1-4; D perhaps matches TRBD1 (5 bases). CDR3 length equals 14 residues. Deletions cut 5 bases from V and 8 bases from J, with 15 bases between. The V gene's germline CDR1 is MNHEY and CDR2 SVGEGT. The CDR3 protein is CASSPSRDGEKLFF. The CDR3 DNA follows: TGTGCCAGCAGTCCCTCCAGGGATGGCGAAAAACTGTTTTTT.

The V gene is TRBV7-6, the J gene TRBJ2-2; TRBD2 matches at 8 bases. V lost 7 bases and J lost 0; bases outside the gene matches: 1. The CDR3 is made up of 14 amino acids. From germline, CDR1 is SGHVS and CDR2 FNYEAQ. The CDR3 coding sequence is TGTGCCAGCAAACTAGCGGCGAACACCGGGGAGCTGTTTTTT. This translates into CASKLAANTGELFF.

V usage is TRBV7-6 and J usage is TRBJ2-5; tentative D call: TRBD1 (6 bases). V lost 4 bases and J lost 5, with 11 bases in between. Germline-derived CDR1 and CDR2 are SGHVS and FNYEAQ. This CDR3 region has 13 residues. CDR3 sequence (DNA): TGTGCCAGCAGCTCCAGGGGATTTGAGACCCAGTACTTC. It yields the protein CASSSRGFETQYF.

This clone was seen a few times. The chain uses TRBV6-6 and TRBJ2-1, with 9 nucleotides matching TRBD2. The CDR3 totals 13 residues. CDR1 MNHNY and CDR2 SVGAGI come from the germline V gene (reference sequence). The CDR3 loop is CKSRASGNNEQFF. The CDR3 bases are TGTAAAAGTAGGGCTAGCGGGAACAATGAGCAGTTCTTC.

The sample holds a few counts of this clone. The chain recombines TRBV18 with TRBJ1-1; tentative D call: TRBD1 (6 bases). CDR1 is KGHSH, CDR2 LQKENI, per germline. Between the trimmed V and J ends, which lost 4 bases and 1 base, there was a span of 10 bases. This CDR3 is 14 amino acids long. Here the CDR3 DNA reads TGTGCCAGCTCACAGGACAGAAAGAACACTGAAGCTTTCTTT. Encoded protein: CASSQDRKNTEAFF.

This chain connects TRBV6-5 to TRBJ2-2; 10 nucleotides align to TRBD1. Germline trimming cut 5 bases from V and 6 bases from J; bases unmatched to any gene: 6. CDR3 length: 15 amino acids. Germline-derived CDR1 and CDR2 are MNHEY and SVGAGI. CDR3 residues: CASSPLTGGPGELFF. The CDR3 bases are TGTGCCAGCAGTCCCCTGACAGGGGGCCCCGGGGAGCTGTTTTTT.

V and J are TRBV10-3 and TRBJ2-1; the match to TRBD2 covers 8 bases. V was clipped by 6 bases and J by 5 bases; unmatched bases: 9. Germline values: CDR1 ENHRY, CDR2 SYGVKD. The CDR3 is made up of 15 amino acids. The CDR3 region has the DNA TGTGCCATCAGGGCTTCCGGGGGGGCCGACAATGAGCAGTTCTTC. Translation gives CAIRASGGADNEQFF.

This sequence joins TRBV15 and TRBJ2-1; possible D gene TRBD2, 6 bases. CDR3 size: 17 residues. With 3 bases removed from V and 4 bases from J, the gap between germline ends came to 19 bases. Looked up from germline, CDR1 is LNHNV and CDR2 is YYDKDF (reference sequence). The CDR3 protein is CATSSPLTGAEYNEQFF. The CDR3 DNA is TGTGCCACCAGCAGCCCCTTAACGGGAGCCGAATACAATGAGCAGTTCTTC. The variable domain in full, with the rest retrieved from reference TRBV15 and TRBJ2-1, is DAMVIQNPRYQVTQFGKPVTLSCSQTLNHNVMYWYQQKSSQAPKLLFHYYDKDFNNEADTPDNFQSRRPNTSFCFLDIRSPGLGDTAMYLCATSSPLTGAEYNEQFFGPGTRLTVL.

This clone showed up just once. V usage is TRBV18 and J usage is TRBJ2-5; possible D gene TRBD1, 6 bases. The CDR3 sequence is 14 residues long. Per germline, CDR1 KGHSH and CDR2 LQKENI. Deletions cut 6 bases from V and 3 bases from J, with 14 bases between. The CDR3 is CASSQGNPKETQYF. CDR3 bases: TGTGCCAGCTCGCAGGGGAACCCTAAAGAGACCCAGTACTTC.